These 27 T cell receptor beta chains share one sample of origin, sequenced in a study of beta chain features in type 1 diabetes. Study results and caveats: TCRB CDR3s from Type 1 diabetes patients were moderately but significantly shorter in all four CD4+ subsets.

Antigens for these TCRs are unknown. The sequenced template was cDNA made from the entire isolated RNA. The assay was immunoSEQ multiplex PCR, and TCRdb's table has in-frame clones only and misses some. The sample includes about 120,000 clones, about 15% of them seen just once. Material for sequencing was central memory CD4+ T cells from blood. The source of these receptors is a man younger than 40 with type 1 diabetes.

V is TRBV7-3 and J is TRBJ2-3, with no clear D. V was cut by 0 bases and J by 0 bases, with 7 bases left in between. The CDR3 is 15 amino acids. Germline CDR1 and CDR2: SGHTA and FQGTGA. The CDR3 coding sequence is TGTGCCAGCAGCTTAACGATCACTAGCACAGATACGCAGTATTTT. The encoded protein is CASSLTITSTDTQYF.

This clone has a handful of counts. V and J are TRBV27 and TRBJ2-3; the match to TRBD1 covers 8 bases. Losses at the gene ends were 6 bases for V and 3 bases for J; bases not matched to a gene: 11. Germline loops: CDR1 MNHEY, CDR2 SMNVEV (reference sequence). This CDR3 spans 16 amino acids. The CDR3 DNA reads TGTGCCAGCAGCCTTTTAGGGACAGGTTCAACAGATACGCAGTATTTT. Its protein product is CASSLLGTGSTDTQYF.

This clone was picked up a small number of times. V usage is TRBV6-5 and J usage is TRBJ2-4, with D uncertain. V dropped 6 bases and J dropped 3 bases, with 12 bases sitting between them. CDR3 length: 14 residues. The germline gives CDR1 MNHEY, CDR2 SVGAGI. The CDR3 sequence: CASSGLPSKNIQYF. Here the CDR3 DNA reads TGTGCCAGCAGCGGATTACCTAGCAAAAACATTCAGTACTTC.

This clone was counted only a few times. The J gene is TRBJ2-3, the V gene TRBV7-2; 9 nucleotides line up with TRBD2. The CDR3 length is 16 residues. The ends lost 3 bases at V and 1 base at J; junction bases unmatched: 5. Germline CDR1 reads SGHTA; CDR2 reads FQGNSA. This chain's CDR3 is CASSLGTSLGTDTQYF. The CDR3, as DNA: TGTGCCAGCAGCTTGGGGACTAGCCTTGGCACAGATACGCAGTATTTT.

The V and J genes are TRBV6-6 and TRBJ2-1, with D perhaps being TRBD1 or TRBD2 (5 bases each). The CDR3 runs 12 residues. Deletions cut 6 bases from V and 8 bases from J, with 11 bases between. Per the germline V gene, CDR1 is MNHNY and CDR2 is SVGAGI (reference sequence). The CDR3 here is CASSDRGHEQFF. As DNA, the CDR3 is TGTGCCAGCAGCGACCGGGGCCATGAGCAGTTCTTC.

This clone appeared a few times. J is TRBJ2-3 and V is TRBV5-1; D perhaps matches TRBD1 (6 bases). Germline assignment: CDR1 SGHRS and CDR2 YFSETQ. CDR3 length: 19 amino acids. Trimming took off 4 bases at V and 3 bases at J, with 27 bases between the two ends. The CDR3 DNA reads TGCGCCAGCAGCCCTTTATCCTCCTTGATACAGGGTAGGACAGATACGCAGTATTTT. Its protein product is CASSPLSSLIQGRTDTQYF.

This chain uses TRBV6-5 with TRBJ1-2; the D is unclear. This CDR3 region has 12 residues. V gave up 8 bases and J gave up 8 bases, with 15 bases separating them. Germline-derived CDR1 and CDR2 are MNHEY and SVGAGI. CDR3 DNA: TGTGCCAGCGGGGTGGAGGGATACGGCTACACCTTC. This translates into CASGVEGYGYTF.

The sample holds a few counts of this clone. This chain connects TRBV6-5 to TRBJ1-6; 7 nucleotides align to TRBD1. Germline trimming cut 6 bases from V and 6 bases from J; bases unmatched to any gene: 8. CDR1 and CDR2 (germline): MNHEY, SVGAGI. The CDR3 is made up of 15 amino acids. The CDR3 sequence: CASRQHGDSNSPLHF. The CDR3 DNA reads TGTGCCAGCAGACAGCACGGGGACAGTAATTCACCCCTCCACTTT.

This clone turned up a few times. The genes are TRBV7-3 and TRBJ2-1; no firm D call. Germline assignment: CDR1 SGHTA and CDR2 FQGTGA. Deletions cut 5 bases from V and 0 bases from J, with 11 bases between. The CDR3 runs 15 residues. The CDR3 loop reads CASSPTPSSYNEQFF. In nucleotides, the CDR3 is TGTGCCAGCAGCCCGACACCAAGCTCCTACAATGAGCAGTTCTTC.

The chain combines TRBV2 with TRBJ1-2; D gene ambiguous. Trimming shortened V by 9 bases and J by 7 bases, and 18 bases separated the two germline ends. The CDR3 is made up of 13 amino acids. Per germline, CDR1 SNHLY and CDR2 FYNNEI. CDR3 DNA: TGTGCCAGTAGAGACACCCCCGATCCTGGCTACACCTTC. It codes for CASRDTPDPGYTF.

The chain employs TRBV28 and TRBJ1-6; D is undetermined. The V and J ends lost 3 bases and 13 bases respectively, with 10 bases between them. Germline V gene data show CDR1 as MDHEN and CDR2 as SYDVKM. This CDR3 is built from 12 residues. The DNA of the CDR3 is TGTGCCAGCAGTTTGGCAGTAAGGCCCCTCCACTTT. It translates to CASSLAVRPLHF.

This clone has just a few counts. A much more abundant neighbour one base away suggests this may be a read error. This chain joins TRBV13 and TRBJ2-2; D unclear. Looked up from germline, CDR1 is PRHDT and CDR2 is FYEKMQ (reference sequence). Trimming stripped 5 bases from V and 6 bases from J, with 7 bases between. The CDR3 spans 12 residues. In DNA, the CDR3 is TGTGCCAGCAGCCCCCGCCCCGGGGAGCTGTTTTTT. This sequence encodes CASSPRPGELFF. Full variable domain (rest looked up from reference TRBV13 and TRBJ2-2): AAGVIQSPRHLIKEKRETATLKCYPIPRHDTVYWYQQGPGQDPQFLISFYEKMQSDKGSIPDRFSAQQFSDYHSELNMSSLELGDSALYFCASSPRPGELFFGEGSRLTVL.

As concerns this clone: One junction end disagrees with the germline gene, perhaps due to a read error. The chain is built from TRBV29-1 and TRBJ1-1, with a possible D match to TRBD1 (5 bases). Germline CDR1 and CDR2: SQVTM and ANQGSEA. The CDR3 contains 9 residues. CDR3 bases: TGCAGCGTTTCTCCGGGACGCGGGTTT. It is translated as CSVSPGRGF.

The chain has TRBV6-6 and TRBJ2-1; D is perhaps TRBD2 (5 bases). V was cut by 3 bases and J by 7 bases, with 7 bases left in between. The CDR3 has 12 amino acids. In germline, CDR1 is MNHNY, CDR2 SVGAGI (reference sequence). The CDR3 DNA is TGTGCCAGCAGTTATACGGGAAATGAGCAGTTCTTC. Encoded protein: CASSYTGNEQFF.

The CDR3 region has the DNA TGTGCCAGCAGCAAACAGGGGGGAGACTCACCCCTCCACTTT. As protein: CASSKQGGDSPLHF. The chain employs TRBV11-2 and TRBJ1-6; 8 bases are a match to TRBD1. V shed 5 bases and J 10 bases; nucleotides not matched to a gene: 7. CDR3 size: 14 residues. Germline V CDR1 and CDR2: SGHAT, FQNNGV.

There are a few counts of this clone. The chain links TRBV5-1 to TRBJ1-4; no clear D. CDR3 length: 14 residues. With 3 bases removed from V and 6 bases from J, the gap between germline ends came to 12 bases. Germline V gene lookup returns CDR1 SGHRS and CDR2 YFSETQ. CDR3 DNA: TGCGCCAGCAGCTACCGGGTAAAGGATGAAAAACTGTTTTTT. Protein: CASSYRVKDEKLFF.

The chain links TRBV7-2 to TRBJ2-6; D is unresolved. The V end was cut by 4 bases, the J end by 4 bases, with 5 bases between. The length of the CDR3 is 13 residues. In germline, CDR1 is SGHTA, CDR2 FQGNSA. The CDR3 here is CASSSHGANVLTF. DNA of the CDR3: TGTGCCAGCAGCTCCCACGGGGCCAACGTCCTGACTTTC.

The chain employs TRBV7-9 and TRBJ1-2; unclear D gene. The CDR3 has 13 residues. Germline CDR1 reads SEHNR; CDR2 reads FQNEAQ (reference sequence). The germline V and J ends were trimmed by 1 base and 2 bases, with 5 bases remaining between them. The CDR3 nucleotides read TGTGCCAGCAGCTTAGGAGGGAACTATGGCTACACCTTC. Its translation: CASSLGGNYGYTF. Filled out from reference TRBV7-9 and TRBJ1-2, the complete variable domain reads DTGVSQNPRHKITKRGQNVTFRCDPISEHNRLYWYRQTLGQGPEFLTYFQNEAQLEKSRLLSDRFSAERPKGSFSTLEIQRTEQGDSAMYLCASSLGGNYGYTFGSGTRLTVV.

The chain uses TRBV2 and TRBJ2-1; a possible D gene is TRBD2 (6 bases). V was trimmed by 2 bases and J by 2 bases, leaving 10 bases between them. Germline CDR1 and CDR2: SNHLY and FYNNEI. This CDR3 region has 15 residues. CDR3: CASSEMGGTYNEQFF. CDR3 in DNA: TGTGCCAGCAGTGAAATGGGGGGAACCTACAATGAGCAGTTCTTC.

The J gene is TRBJ1-5, the V gene TRBV29-1, with 9 bases matching TRBD1. CDR1 is SQVTM, CDR2 ANQGSEA, per germline. This CDR3 region has 13 residues. V lost 7 bases, J lost 1 base, and 2 bases stayed unmatched. The CDR3 protein is CSAGQGSNQPQHF. The CDR3 DNA reads as TGCAGCGCTGGACAGGGGAGCAATCAGCCCCAGCATTTT.

This clone was counted between two and nine times. A junction end diverges from the germline sequence, so it may reflect a read error. The chain joins TRBV6-6 to TRBJ2-1, with 8 nucleotides matching TRBD1. Germline V CDR1 and CDR2: MNHNY, SVGAGI (reference sequence). CDR3 length: 13 residues. The CDR3 protein is CASSLRQGNGQFF. Written as DNA, the CDR3 is TGTGCCAGCAGTCTCCGACAGGGGAATGGGCAGTTCTTC.

The chain joins TRBV18 to TRBJ2-7; D may be TRBD1 (5 bases). Germline V CDR1 and CDR2: KGHSH, LQKENI. V lost 0 bases, J lost 5 bases, and 17 bases lay in between. This CDR3 has 16 residues. In nucleotides, the CDR3 is TGTGCCAGCTCACCACCGGGCGCCAGGGTGGTAAACGAGCAGTACTTC. Its translation: CASSPPGARVVNEQYF.

This clone has a handful of counts. Compared with germline, one end of the junction differs, possibly owing to a read error. The chain is built from TRBV30 and TRBJ2-1; unclear D gene. Germline V gives CDR1 GTSNPN, CDR2 SVGIG (reference sequence). The CDR3 runs to 11 residues. The DNA of the CDR3 is TGTGCCTGGAGTAGGGCAGTCCATCGGATCTTC. This translates into CAWSRAVHRIF.

The chain has TRBV13 and TRBJ1-2; D is perhaps TRBD1 (5 bases). V lost 6 bases and J lost 5, with 16 bases in between. Per the germline V gene, CDR1 is PRHDT and CDR2 is FYEKMQ (reference sequence). CDR3 length: 14 amino acids. CDR3 DNA: TGTGCCAGCAGTTTTTCCGACAGTACGTATGGCTACACCTTC. This translates into CASSFSDSTYGYTF.

This rearrangement joins TRBV5-1 to TRBJ2-5; D gene ambiguous. CDR1 and CDR2 from the germline V gene are SGHRS and YFSETQ. The V and J ends lost 3 bases and 4 bases respectively, with 7 bases between them. The CDR3 is 12 amino acids. This CDR3 reads CASSSSLETQYF. The CDR3 region has the DNA TGCGCCAGCAGCTCCTCTCTAGAGACCCAGTACTTC.

This chain connects TRBV30 to TRBJ1-6; no reliable D call. CDR3 length: 14 amino acids. V lost 2 bases, J lost 0 bases, and 5 bases lay in between. Germline loops: CDR1 GTSNPN, CDR2 SVGIG (reference sequence). CDR3: CAWSSSSYNSPLHF. The DNA for the CDR3 is TGTGCCTGGAGTAGTAGCTCCTATAATTCACCCCTCCACTTT.

This clone occurred a few times. The gene calls are TRBV4-2 and TRBJ1-1; D not certain. This CDR3 spans 14 amino acids. V was shortened by 1 base and J by 3 bases, with 9 bases between the two germline ends. Germline V gives CDR1 LGHNA, CDR2 YNFKEQ. Here the CDR3 DNA reads TGTGCCAGCAGCCAAGCGATCCAGGACACTGAAGCTTTCTTT. It yields the protein CASSQAIQDTEAFF.